Each of the 6 T cell receptor beta chains below was sequenced from the same sample in a study of T cell responses to AZD1222 COVID-19 vaccine. Method: immunoSEQ multiplex PCR; TCRdb's copy keeps in-frame clones and lacks some. Here the sample spans over 120,000 clones, over 75% being singletons. The material sequenced was peripheral blood, taken 28 days after the second dose of the MenACWY control vaccine. These receptors all stem from an adult who received the MenACWY meningococcal vaccine as a control.

The chain joins TRBV6-4 to TRBJ2-2; maybe TRBD1 (5 bases). The CDR3 loop spans 15 amino acids. Germline CDR1 is MRHNA and CDR2 is SNTAGT. The V end was cut by 3 bases, the J end by 7 bases, with 15 bases between. The CDR3 coding sequence is TGTGCCAGCAGTGAAGGGCAGGGCGAGGTCGGGGAGCTGTTTTTT. It specifies CASSEGQGEVGELFF.

The chain combines TRBV4-2 with TRBJ1-5; D ambiguous. CDR3 size: 20 residues. Germline CDR1 and CDR2: LGHNA and YNFKEQ. V was shortened by 0 bases and J by 0 bases, with 21 bases between the two germline ends. In DNA form, the CDR3 reads TGTGCCAGCAGCCAAGAATACGGCATTGAGGGTCTCTATAGCAATCAGCCCCAGCATTTT. Its protein is CASSQEYGIEGLYSNQPQHF.

This chain uses TRBV27 with TRBJ2-5; TRBD1 matches at 7 bases. This CDR3 spans 14 amino acids. The germline CDR1 and CDR2 sequences are MNHEY and SMNVEV (reference sequence). V was pared by 5 bases and J by 2 bases, with 5 bases of the junction left unmatched. CDR3 coding DNA: TGTGCCAGCAGTCGACAGGGCATACAAGAGACCCAGTACTTC. Its protein product is CASSRQGIQETQYF.

This chain uses TRBV9 with TRBJ2-2; D assignment may be TRBD1 or TRBD2 (6 bases each). This CDR3 comprises 15 residues. Per germline, CDR1 SGDLS and CDR2 YYNGEE. Trimming took 3 bases from V and 7 from J, leaving 16 bases between them. The CDR3 DNA is TGTGCCAGCAGCGAGGAGGGGGTTAGCGGCGGGGAGCTGTTTTTT. It yields the protein CASSEEGVSGGELFF.

V gene TRBV30 combines with J gene TRBJ1-3; D is unclear. Germline V gene lookup returns CDR1 GTSNPN and CDR2 SVGIG (reference sequence). The V end lost 3 bases, the J end lost 0 bases, and 6 bases lay between the germline ends. This CDR3 has 13 residues. Here the CDR3 DNA reads TGTGCCTGGAGCGCGTCCTCTGGAAACACCATATATTTT. This codes for CAWSASSGNTIYF.

The rearrangement links TRBV7-3 to TRBJ2-1; 9 bases match TRBD2. CDR1 SGHTA and CDR2 FQGTGA come from the germline V gene. V lost 2 bases, J lost 6 bases, and 5 bases stayed unmatched. The CDR3 has 15 residues. The CDR3 spells CASSLGLAGRNEQFF. The CDR3 nucleotides are TGTGCCAGCAGCTTAGGGCTAGCGGGGCGCAATGAGCAGTTCTTC. Full variable domain (missing parts from reference TRBV7-3 and TRBJ2-1): GAGVSQTPSNKVTEKGKYVELRCDPISGHTALYWYRQSLGQGPEFLIYFQGTGAADDSGLPNDRFFAVRPEGSVSTLKIQRTERGDSAVYLCASSLGLAGRNEQFFGPGTRLTVL.